This record looks at one TCR beta chain sequence and its context. The antigen remains unidentified. The sample comes from a study of shared clonotypes between healthy human individuals. Each of the donors was a healthy adult who was HIV-negative and had not had a recent acute infection or vaccination. Broader study findings: Rarefaction showed sorted-subset sequencing was incomplete despite large depth. Represented diversity (both genetic and exposure-history) was limited by the small number of donors. Clonotype sharing across several donors was observed for about 5.2% of naive CD4 clonotypes.

V lost 7 bases, J lost 2 bases, and 15 bases lay in between. This CDR3 spans 15 amino acids. Germline assignment: CDR1 SNHLY and CDR2 FYNNEI. The method was immunoSEQ multiplex PCR; TCRdb's version includes in-frame clones alone and lacks a portion of them. The data contain over a million clones, roughly 96% of them singletons. The rearrangement uses TRBV2 and TRBJ2-1, with D unresolved. Sequencing was performed on naive CD4+ T cells sorted from blood. The sample's subset: CD45RA+ positively selected. The receptor's source is a man aged 25 to 40 in good health. The CDR3 protein is CASTPRAIPYNEQFF. The CDR3 DNA reads TGTGCCAGCACCCCACGCGCGATCCCCTACAATGAGCAGTTCTTC.